A single sample gave rise to the 30 T cell receptor beta chains below, sequenced in a study of blood T cell repertoires in COVID-19. This table comes from immunoSEQ multiplex PCR, and its TCRdb copy is limited to in-frame clones, with some not included. The sample shows tens of thousands of clones, around 88% of them seen only once. The material sequenced was peripheral blood. The receptors come from a woman aged 80 or over with acute or convalescent COVID-19.

J is TRBJ1-3 and V is TRBV6-5, with a tentative D call TRBD1 (5 bases). Per germline, CDR1 MNHEY and CDR2 SVGAGI. This CDR3 region has 16 residues. The germline V and J ends were trimmed by 2 bases and 0 bases, with 11 bases remaining between them. The CDR3 nucleotides are TGTGCCAGCAGTTACACCTTGACAGCCTCTGGAAACACCATATATTTT. It encodes CASSYTLTASGNTIYF.

The chain carries TRBV10-3 and TRBJ2-3, with a weak D call TRBD2 (6 bases). V was shortened by 0 bases and J by 0 bases, with 10 bases between the two germline ends. The germline V gene encodes CDR1 ENHRY and CDR2 SYGVKD. The CDR3 spans 16 residues. The CDR3 nucleotides are TGTGCCATCAGTGAGTCCCGCGGGATTAGCACAGATACGCAGTATTTT. Encoded protein: CAISESRGISTDTQYF.

CDR3 loop: CASSGGSYNEQFF. As DNA, the CDR3 is TGTGCCAGCTCGGGGGGCTCCTACAATGAGCAGTTCTTC. The chain uses TRBV27 and TRBJ2-1; 7 positions agree with TRBD2. This CDR3 is 13 amino acids long. Trimming cost V 8 bases and J 0 bases; bases outside gene matches: 1. CDR1 and CDR2 from the germline V gene are MNHEY and SMNVEV (reference sequence).

This chain links TRBV4-2 with TRBJ2-5; the D gene is possibly TRBD2 (7 bases). The CDR3 covers 16 residues. Germline V CDR1 and CDR2: LGHNA, YNFKEQ. Trimming took off 0 bases at V and 10 bases at J, with 21 bases between the two ends. The CDR3 here is CASSQDNRRGRGDQYF. CDR3 in DNA: TGTGCCAGCAGCCAAGATAATCGGCGGGGGCGAGGGGACCAGTACTTC.

The chain carries TRBV19 and TRBJ1-3; D possibly corresponds to TRBD1 (6 bases). The germline gives CDR1 LNHDA, CDR2 SQIVND (reference sequence). The CDR3 has 14 amino acids. V was shortened by 4 bases and J by 3 bases, with 10 bases between the two germline ends. The CDR3 loop is CASSTGGIGNTIYF. The DNA of the CDR3 is TGTGCCAGTAGTACTGGGGGCATTGGAAACACCATATATTTT.

The CDR3 DNA reads TGTGCCAGCAGCTTAATTTCAGGGGCCCGAAACACCATATATTTT. Amino acids: CASSLISGARNTIYF. The rearrangement joins TRBV11-2 to TRBJ1-3; D might be TRBD1 (6 bases). Trimming pared 2 bases from V and 5 bases from J, leaving 13 bases between. The CDR3 sequence is 15 residues long. Germline V lookup: CDR1 SGHAT, CDR2 FQNNGV.

The DNA for the CDR3 is TGTGCCAGCACCCTAACCAGCACAGATACGCAGTATTTT. This codes for CASTLTSTDTQYF. This chain uses TRBV5-6 with TRBJ2-3; D is ambiguous. The CDR3 runs 13 residues. CDR1 SGHDT and CDR2 YYEEEE come from the germline V gene. The V gene lost 6 bases and the J gene lost 0 bases, with 8 bases spanning the gap.

The chain carries TRBV7-3 and TRBJ2-1; 10 bases map to TRBD2. Germline V gene data show CDR1 as SGHTA and CDR2 as FQGTGA. The V gene end was trimmed by 5 bases and the J gene end by 7 bases; junction bases not matched to a gene: 11. The CDR3 loop spans 16 amino acids. The DNA for the CDR3 is TGTGCCAGCAGCCCACAGTTCAGCGGGAGGGGGAATGAGCAGTTCTTC. It is translated as CASSPQFSGRGNEQFF.

The V and J genes are TRBV20-1 and TRBJ2-7; 11 bases align to TRBD2. The CDR3 has 11 residues. CDR1 and CDR2 (germline): DFQATT, SNEGSKA (reference sequence). The DNA of the CDR3 is TGCGGTACTAGCGGGGGCTACGAGCAGTACTTC. This sequence encodes CGTSGGYEQYF.

The chain couples TRBV6-1 to TRBJ2-1; TRBD2 matches at 7 bases. CDR1 and CDR2 (germline): MNHNS, SASEGT. The CDR3 loop spans 16 amino acids. The junction had 7 bases not matched to a gene; V was cut back by 4 bases and J by 1 base. The CDR3 protein is CASSVSSGLSYNEQFF. The CDR3 DNA reads TGTGCCAGCAGTGTCTCTAGCGGCCTTTCCTACAATGAGCAGTTCTTC.

This rearrangement joins TRBV21-1 to TRBJ1-6. TRBV21-1 is given as a pseudogene. The CDR3 runs 13 residues. The CDR3 coding sequence is TGTGCCAGCAGGGAGACAGGTCGGGGGGCCCTCCACTTT. Its translation: CASRETGRGALHF.

The chain links TRBV7-2 to TRBJ2-6; no clear D. This CDR3 has 14 residues. CDR1 SGHTA and CDR2 FQGNSA come from the germline V gene. Trimming took off 5 bases at V and 0 bases at J, with 5 bases between the two ends. CDR3 DNA: TGTGCCAGCAGCCTCGGCTCTGGGGCCAACGTCCTGACTTTC. This translates into CASSLGSGANVLTF. The entire variable domain, with the rest obtained from reference TRBV7-2 and TRBJ2-6, is as follows: GAGVSQSPSNKVTEKGKDVELRCDPISGHTALYWYRQSLGQGLEFLIYFQGNSAPDKSGLPSDRFSAERTGGSVSTLTIQRTQQEDSAVYLCASSLGSGANVLTFGAGSRLTVL.

This clone was observed a single time. The V and J genes are TRBV6-5 and TRBJ1-2; 8 bases align to TRBD1. Per the germline V gene, CDR1 is MNHEY and CDR2 is SVGAGI. This CDR3 has 12 residues. The V and J ends lost 10 bases and 1 base, in that order; junction bases with no gene match: 2. The DNA for the CDR3 is TGTGCCATCGGGACAGGTAACTATGGCTACACCTTC. This codes for CAIGTGNYGYTF.

The rearrangement joins TRBV11-2 to TRBJ2-4; D may be TRBD2 (6 bases). The CDR3 is made up of 16 amino acids. CDR1 SGHAT and CDR2 FQNNGV come from the germline V gene. V was cut by 1 base and J by 15 bases, with 25 bases left in between. The CDR3 reads CASSLGPGASTGKRYF. CDR3 DNA: TGTGCCAGCAGCTTAGGCCCGGGAGCATCAACGGGAAAAAGGTACTTC.

The rearrangement links TRBV7-9 to TRBJ1-2; 7 positions match TRBD1. CDR3 length equals 13 residues. Per germline, CDR1 SEHNR and CDR2 FQNEAQ (reference sequence). The V and J ends lost 5 bases and 3 bases, in that order; junction bases with no gene match: 3. CDR3 region: CASSPGQYYGYTF. The CDR3 DNA follows: TGTGCCAGCAGCCCGGGACAGTACTATGGCTACACCTTC.

This chain joins TRBV30 and TRBJ1-3; no clear D gene. The V gene lost 5 bases and the J gene lost 3 bases, with 14 bases spanning the gap. The CDR3 contains 14 residues. Germline V gene sequence: CDR1 GTSNPN, CDR2 SVGIG (reference sequence). In nucleotides, the CDR3 is TGTGCCTGGGCCTGGAGAGGGAGTGGAAACACCATATATTTT. As protein: CAWAWRGSGNTIYF.

The chain carries TRBV5-4 and TRBJ1-6; no reliable D call. V was cut by 0 bases and J by 7 bases, with 14 bases left in between. CDR1 and CDR2 (germline): SGHNT, YYREEE (reference sequence). CDR3 size: 16 residues. CDR3 sequence (DNA): TGTGCCAGCAGCTTGGACAATAGCCTACCAAATTCACCCCTCCACTTT. Its translation is CASSLDNSLPNSPLHF. The full variable domain, completed using reference TRBV5-4 and TRBJ1-6, is ETGVTQSPTHLIKTRGQQVTLRCSSQSGHNTVSWYQQALGQGPQFIFQYYREEENGRGNFPPRFSGLQFPNYSSELNVNALELDDSALYLCASSLDNSLPNSPLHFGNGTRLTVT.

For the CDR3, the DNA is TGTGCCAGCAGCTTAGGAGGGGGACGTGTAGCAGATACGCAGTATTTT. This codes for CASSLGGGRVADTQYF. V is TRBV7-2 and J is TRBJ2-3; possible D gene TRBD1, 6 bases. Germline V lookup: CDR1 SGHTA, CDR2 FQGNSA. Trimming took 1 base from V and 4 from J, leaving 15 bases between them. The CDR3 sequence is 16 residues long.

The genes are TRBV5-1 and TRBJ2-5; the D gene is possibly TRBD2 (5 bases). This CDR3 region has 18 residues. CDR1 SGHRS and CDR2 YFSETQ come from the germline V gene. V lost 3 bases, J lost 4 bases, and 25 bases lay in between. This chain's CDR3 is CASSYSQILDGIPETQYF. CDR3 coding DNA: TGCGCCAGCAGCTACAGCCAAATACTAGACGGAATACCAGAGACCCAGTACTTC.

This sequence joins TRBV7-2 and TRBJ2-3; perhaps TRBD2 as D (7 bases). This CDR3 is built from 13 residues. Germline values: CDR1 SGHTA, CDR2 FQGNSA. V gave up 7 bases and J gave up 5 bases, with 13 bases separating them. The CDR3 DNA reads TGTGCCAGCACCGGGGGGCCGCGAGATACGCAGTATTTT. Its translation is CASTGGPRDTQYF.

This chain joins TRBV18 and TRBJ2-3, with 7 bases fitting TRBD1. The length of the CDR3 is 13 residues. J was trimmed by 6 bases and V by 6 bases; bases with no gene match: 6. Germline loops: CDR1 KGHSH, CDR2 LQKENI. The CDR3 reads CASSLKQGDTQYF. The CDR3 DNA reads TGTGCCAGCTCCCTTAAACAGGGGGATACGCAGTATTTT.

The CDR3 DNA reads TGTGCCAGCAGTGAAGATCCGGGCACTGAAGCTTTCTTT. Its protein product is CASSEDPGTEAFF. The rearrangement joins TRBV2 to TRBJ1-1; unclear D gene. Trimming left V 1 base short and J 4 bases short, with 7 bases between. The CDR3 consists of 13 residues. Germline V gene sequence: CDR1 SNHLY, CDR2 FYNNEI.

The rearrangement uses TRBV2 and TRBJ1-2; tentative D call: TRBD1 (6 bases). V dropped 5 bases and J dropped 4 bases, with 17 bases sitting between them. Germline CDR1 and CDR2: SNHLY and FYNNEI. The CDR3 covers 15 residues. The CDR3 nucleotides read TGTGCCAGCAGTCTCATAACCCCGGACAGCTATGGCTACACCTTC. The encoded protein is CASSLITPDSYGYTF.

This sequence joins TRBV3-1 (or the pseudogene TRBV3-2) and TRBJ1-2; TRBD1 agrees at 7 bases. This CDR3 contains 13 residues. Trimming cost V 8 bases and J 4 bases; bases outside gene matches: 7. CDR1 LGHDT and CDR2 YNNKEL come from the germline V gene (reference sequence). CDR3 in amino acids: CASGEGAAYGYTF. The CDR3, as DNA: TGTGCCAGCGGAGAGGGGGCGGCCTATGGCTACACCTTC.

V gene TRBV6-1 combines with J gene TRBJ1-5; the D is unclear. V was cut by 1 base and J by 11 bases, with 24 bases left in between. Germline V gene data show CDR1 as MNHNS and CDR2 as SASEGT. CDR3 size: 17 residues. The CDR3 DNA follows: TGTGCCAGCAGTGAAGTAGGTCCTGGGAGTCGGACTGCGGCCCAGCATTTT. Residues: CASSEVGPGSRTAAQHF.

J is TRBJ1-5 and V is TRBV15; 7 bases agree with TRBD1. The V and J ends lost 4 bases and 7 bases, in that order; junction bases with no gene match: 10. Per the germline V gene, CDR1 is LNHNV and CDR2 is YYDKDF (reference sequence). This CDR3 is 15 amino acids long. The CDR3 region has the DNA TGTGCCACCAGCATACGACAGGGCGGACGACAGCCCCAGCATTTT. Protein sequence: CATSIRQGGRQPQHF.

V gene TRBV18 combines with J gene TRBJ1-2, with 7 bases matching TRBD1. The CDR3 has 16 residues. Germline trimming cut 3 bases from V and 1 base from J; bases unmatched to any gene: 8. Germline values: CDR1 KGHSH, CDR2 LQKENI. CDR3 DNA: TGTGCCAGCTCACCGCCGGGACAGATCATTAACTATGGCTACACCTTC. Protein sequence: CASSPPGQIINYGYTF.

V usage is TRBV30 and J usage is TRBJ1-1, with D hard to call. Germline lookup yields CDR1 GTSNPN and CDR2 SVGIG (reference sequence). The CDR3 spans 17 residues. V was trimmed by 1 base and J by 1 base, leaving 19 bases between them. This CDR3 reads CAWSGRRSRRGNTEAFF. DNA of the CDR3: TGTGCCTGGAGTGGGAGGAGGAGTAGGCGAGGGAACACTGAAGCTTTCTTT.

CDR3 in DNA: TGTGCCAGCAGCCCTCACAGGGATGTGGATGAAAAACTGTTTTTT. Protein product: CASSPHRDVDEKLFF. The chain carries TRBV4-2 and TRBJ1-4; D is possibly TRBD1 (6 bases). Germline loops: CDR1 LGHNA, CDR2 YNFKEQ. This CDR3 is 15 amino acids long. Trimming cost V 4 bases and J 6 bases, with 15 bases left between them.

CDR3 in amino acids: CASSLLGPSGGGYTF. As DNA, the CDR3 is TGTGCCAGCAGCCTCCTAGGCCCTTCTGGAGGTGGCTACACCTTC. The chain carries TRBV7-9 and TRBJ1-2; D gene ambiguous. The CDR3 spans 15 residues. CDR1 and CDR2 from the germline V gene are SEHNR and FQNEAQ (reference sequence). The V gene lost 5 bases and the J gene lost 7 bases, with 20 bases spanning the gap.